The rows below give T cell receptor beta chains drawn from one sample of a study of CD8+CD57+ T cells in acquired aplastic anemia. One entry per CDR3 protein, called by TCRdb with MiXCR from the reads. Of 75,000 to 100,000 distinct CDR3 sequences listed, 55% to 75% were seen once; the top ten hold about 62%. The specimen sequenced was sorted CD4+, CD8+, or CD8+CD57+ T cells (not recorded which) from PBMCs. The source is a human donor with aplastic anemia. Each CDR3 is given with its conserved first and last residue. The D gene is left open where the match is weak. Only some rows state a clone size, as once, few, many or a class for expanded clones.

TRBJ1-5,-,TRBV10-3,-,CAISEFAGQLNQPQHF,TGTGCCATCAGTGAATTCGCAGGACAGCTTAATCAGCCCCAGCATTTT
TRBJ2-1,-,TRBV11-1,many,CASSLGGSPYNEQFF,TGTGCCAGCAGCTTAGGGGGGAGTCCCTACAATGAGCAGTTCTTC
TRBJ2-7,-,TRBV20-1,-,CSARDRGGGRAYEQYF,TGCAGTGCTAGAGATCGCGGAGGCGGGCGGGCCTACGAGCAGTACTTC
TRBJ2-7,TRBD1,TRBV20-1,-,CSAPGTGSQQYF,TGCAGTGCCCCCGGGACAGGGTCTCAGCAGTACTTC
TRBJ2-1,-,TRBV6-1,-,CASRVTSRNEQFF,TGTGCCAGCAGAGTAACGTCACGGAATGAGCAGTTCTTC
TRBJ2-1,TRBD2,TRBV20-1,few,CSARYRGGFGEQFF,TGCAGTGCTAGATATCGGGGGGGCTTTGGGGAGCAGTTCTTC
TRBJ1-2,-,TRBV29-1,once,CSVGPGDYGYTF,TGCAGCGTGGGACCAGGGGATTATGGCTACACCTTC
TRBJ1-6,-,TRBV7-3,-,CASSFRGNSPLHF,TGTGCCAGCAGCTTTAGGGGTAATTCACCCCTCCACTTT
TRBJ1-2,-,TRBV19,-,CASRSPPEDWGYTF,TGTGCCAGCCGATCCCCGCCCGAGGACTGGGGCTACACCTTC
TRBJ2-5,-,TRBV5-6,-,CASSIRGEKTQYF,TGTGCCAGCAGCATCAGGGGTGAGAAGACCCAGTACTTC
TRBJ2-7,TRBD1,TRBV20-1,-,CSAKGAVYEQYF,TGCAGTGCTAAGGGGGCGGTCTACGAGCAGTACTTC
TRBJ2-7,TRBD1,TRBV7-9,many,CASSSKLGRGHEQYF,TGTGCCAGCAGCTCCAAGTTGGGCAGGGGGCACGAGCAGTACTTC
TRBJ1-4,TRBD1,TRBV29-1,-,CSVGGAGTANEKLFF,TGCAGCGTTGGGGGGGCCGGGACAGCCAATGAAAAACTGTTTTTT
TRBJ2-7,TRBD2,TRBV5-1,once,CASSLAVGSGRSYEQYF,TGCGCCAGCAGCTTGGCCGTGGGTAGCGGGAGATCCTACGAGCAGTACTTC
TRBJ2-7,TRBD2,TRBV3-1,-,CASSQALAGGYEQYF,TGTGCCAGCAGCCAAGCCCTAGCGGGGGGCTACGAGCAGTACTTC
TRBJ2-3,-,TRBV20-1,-,CSARDHGTSVTDTQYF,TGCAGTGCTAGAGATCACGGGACCAGCGTGACAGATACGCAGTATTTT
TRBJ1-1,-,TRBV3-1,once,CASSHRGLGEAFF,TGTGCCAGCAGCCACCGGGGATTGGGTGAAGCTTTCTTT
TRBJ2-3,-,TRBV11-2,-,CASSLGIGADTQYF,TGTGCCAGCAGCCTAGGAATCGGGGCCGATACGCAGTATTTT
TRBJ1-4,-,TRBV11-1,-,CASSLGWDTSNEKLFF,TGTGCCAGCAGCTTAGGATGGGACACTTCAAATGAAAAACTGTTTTTT
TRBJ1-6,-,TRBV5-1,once,CASSLMGNSPPHF,TGCGCCAGCAGCTTGATGGGCAATTCACCCCCCCACTTT
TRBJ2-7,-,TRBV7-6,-,CASSSGVSYEQYF,TGTGCCAGCAGTTCCGGGGTATCCTACGAGCAGTACTTC
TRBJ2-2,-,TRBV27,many,CASSSGTGELFF,TGTGCCAGCAGTTCGGGGACCGGGGAGCTGTTTTTT
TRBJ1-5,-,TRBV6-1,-,CASKDSLHSNQPQHF,TGTGCCAGCAAGGACAGTCTTCATAGCAATCAGCCCCAGCATTTT
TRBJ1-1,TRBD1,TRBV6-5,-,CASSYSISGGTEAFF,TGTGCCAGCAGTTACTCGATTTCAGGGGGCACTGAAGCTTTCTTT
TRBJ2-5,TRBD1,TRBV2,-,CASSVGQGQGETQYF,TGTGCCAGCAGCGTGGGACAGGGGCAGGGGGAGACCCAGTACTTC
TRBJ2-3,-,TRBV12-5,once,CASGLVPGTQYF,TGTGCTAGTGGTTTGGTACCGGGTACGCAGTATTTT
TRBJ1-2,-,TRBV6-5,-,CASSLLELGYTF,TGTGCCAGCAGTTTATTGGAGTTGGGCTACACCTTC
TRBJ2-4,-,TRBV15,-,CATSRPQPFLAKNIQYF,TGTGCCACCAGCAGACCTCAGCCGTTCCTAGCCAAAAACATTCAGTACTTC
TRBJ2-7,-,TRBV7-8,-,CASSLNVETWQYF,TGTGCCAGCAGCTTAAATGTTGAGACCTGGCAGTACTTC
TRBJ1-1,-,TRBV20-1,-,CSARKQGSPTEAFF,TGCAGTGCTAGAAAACAGGGATCTCCCACTGAAGCTTTCTTT
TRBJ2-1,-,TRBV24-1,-,CATDDKLGEQFF,TGTGCCACCGACGACAAACTCGGGGAGCAGTTCTTC
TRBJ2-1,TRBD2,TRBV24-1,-,CATSDHGTSGYNEQFF,TGTGCCACCAGTGATCACGGGACTAGCGGTTACAATGAGCAGTTCTTC
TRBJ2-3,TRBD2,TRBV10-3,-,CAISGTSGGSTDTHYF,TGTGCCATCAGTGGGACTAGCGGGGGAAGCACAGATACGCATTATTTT
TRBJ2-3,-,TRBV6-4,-,CARSTDTQYF,TGTGCCAGGAGCACAGATACGCAGTATTTT
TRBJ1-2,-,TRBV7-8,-,CASSLGGGQNYGYTF,TGTGCCAGCAGCTTGGGGGGGGGCCAAAACTATGGCTACACCTTC
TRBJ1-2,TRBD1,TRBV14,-,CASSRGQGFDGYTF,TGTGCCAGCAGCCGGGGACAGGGTTTCGATGGCTACACCTTC
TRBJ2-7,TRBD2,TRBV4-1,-,CASSQEPAGVSYEQYF,TGCGCCAGCAGCCAAGAGCCAGCGGGGGTCTCCTACGAGCAGTACTTC
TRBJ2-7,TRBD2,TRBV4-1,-,CASSPSDSGSLYEQYF,TGCGCCAGCAGCCCCTCGGATAGCGGGAGTCTCTACGAGCAGTACTTC
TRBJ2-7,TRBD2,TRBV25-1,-,CASSPTAGGTAGEQYF,TGTGCCAGCAGCCCCACCGCGGGGGGTACCGCTGGCGAGCAGTACTTC